Listed below are T cell receptor beta chains from one sample, sequenced in a study of T-cell memory formation after mild COVID-19. TCRdb recomputed calls from the 5' RACE reads with MiXCR, one row per CDR3 protein. Here the sample spans 260,000 or so distinct CDR3 sequences, approximately 15% being singletons. The specimen sequenced was PBMCs or a T cell subset sorted from them (not recorded which). The receptors stem from a man between 18 and 29 years old who had mild COVID-19 (a few samples of this study predate the infection). Cell type and time point are not known. CDR3s include the opening cysteine and the closing phenylalanine or tryptophan. Fields, in order: CDR3 length, clone size, D gene, V gene, J gene, CDR3 DNA, CDR3 protein. The D gene is left open where the match is weak. Clone size, where shown, is once, few, many, or a class for clones that have expanded.

cdr3_length: 15; clone_size: .; d_call: .; v_call: TRBV14; j_call: TRBJ1-6; cdr3_nt: TGTGCCAGCAGCCAAGTAAAAGGGTTACACTCACCCCTCCACTTT; cdr3_aa: CASSQVKGLHSPLHF
cdr3_length: 18; clone_size: .; d_call: .; v_call: TRBV21-1; j_call: TRBJ2-5; cdr3_nt: TGTGCCAGCAGCACACCCCCCCGTGGTAGCGGGGCACAAGAGACCCAGTACTTC; cdr3_aa: CASSTPPRGSGAQETQYF
cdr3_length: 15; clone_size: .; d_call: .; v_call: TRBV9; j_call: TRBJ2-7; cdr3_nt: TGTGCCAGCAGCCCCAAGCGCGAGCCGGTCTACGAGCAGTACTTC; cdr3_aa: CASSPKREPVYEQYF
cdr3_length: 13; clone_size: .; d_call: .; v_call: TRBV6-2/TRBV6-3; j_call: TRBJ2-1; cdr3_nt: TGTGCCAGCAGTTACTCTGGATACAATGAGCAGTTCTTC; cdr3_aa: CASSYSGYNEQFF
cdr3_length: 15; clone_size: .; d_call: TRBD2; v_call: TRBV4-3; j_call: TRBJ2-1; cdr3_nt: TGCGCCAGCAGCCAAGAAGGTCTAGCGGGGGCCGAGGGGTTCTTC; cdr3_aa: CASSQEGLAGAEGFF
cdr3_length: 14; clone_size: few; d_call: .; v_call: TRBV6-5; j_call: TRBJ1-6; cdr3_nt: TGTGCCAGCAGTTGGACGGATTATAATTCACCCCTCCACTTT; cdr3_aa: CASSWTDYNSPLHF
cdr3_length: 13; clone_size: .; d_call: .; v_call: TRBV3-1; j_call: TRBJ2-3; cdr3_nt: TGTGCCAGCAGCCAACGAGGTGGAGATACGCAGTATTTT; cdr3_aa: CASSQRGGDTQYF
cdr3_length: 14; clone_size: few; d_call: .; v_call: TRBV7-8; j_call: TRBJ1-1; cdr3_nt: TGTGCCAGCAGCTTCCGAGGGGCAGCTCAAGGGGCTTTCTTT; cdr3_aa: CASSFRGAAQGAFF
cdr3_length: 16; clone_size: few; d_call: .; v_call: TRBV4-1; j_call: TRBJ1-6; cdr3_nt: TGCGCCAGCAGCCAAGGAGTAAGGGGCTTACGTTCACCCCTCCACTTT; cdr3_aa: CASSQGVRGLRSPLHF
cdr3_length: 15; clone_size: few; d_call: .; v_call: TRBV12-3/TRBV12-4; j_call: TRBJ2-1; cdr3_nt: TGTGCCAGCAGATATATAATCCCCCCTAATCGGGAGCAGTTCTTC; cdr3_aa: CASRYIIPPNREQFF
cdr3_length: 16; clone_size: few; d_call: .; v_call: TRBV20-1; j_call: TRBJ2-6; cdr3_nt: TGCAGTGCTAGGCTTGCGCCGCTATCTGGGGCCAACGTCCTGACTTTC; cdr3_aa: CSARLAPLSGANVLTF
cdr3_length: 15; clone_size: few; d_call: TRBD2; v_call: TRBV5-1; j_call: TRBJ2-3; cdr3_nt: TGCGCCAGCAGTAATTGGGGACTAGATGCAGATACGCAGTATTTT; cdr3_aa: CASSNWGLDADTQYF
cdr3_length: 15; clone_size: .; d_call: .; v_call: TRBV5-1; j_call: TRBJ1-1; cdr3_nt: TGCGCCAGCAGCTTGATGGAGGGGAGCGAGACTGAAGCTTTCTTT; cdr3_aa: CASSLMEGSETEAFF
cdr3_length: 13; clone_size: .; d_call: .; v_call: TRBV10-2; j_call: TRBJ2-3; cdr3_nt: TGCGCCAGCACCCCAGCCGGGTCAGATACGCAGTATTTT; cdr3_aa: CASTPAGSDTQYF
cdr3_length: 13; clone_size: .; d_call: .; v_call: TRBV7-3; j_call: TRBJ2-3; cdr3_nt: TGTGCCAGCAGCCCCCCAGGCATAGATACGCAGTATTTT; cdr3_aa: CASSPPGIDTQYF
cdr3_length: 14; clone_size: .; d_call: .; v_call: TRBV5-1; j_call: TRBJ1-1; cdr3_nt: TGCGCCAGCAGCCCTTTCGAGGGAGGCACTGAAGCTTTCTTT; cdr3_aa: CASSPFEGGTEAFF
cdr3_length: 14; clone_size: few; d_call: .; v_call: TRBV5-6; j_call: TRBJ1-5; cdr3_nt: TGTGCCAGCAGCTTGAGGGGAGAGGGGGGGGCCCAGCATTTT; cdr3_aa: CASSLRGEGGAQHF
cdr3_length: 15; clone_size: few; d_call: .; v_call: TRBV6-2/TRBV6-3; j_call: TRBJ2-3; cdr3_nt: TGTGCCAGCAGGCCGAATTACAGGGTTATGGATACGCAGTATTTT; cdr3_aa: CASRPNYRVMDTQYF
cdr3_length: 15; clone_size: .; d_call: .; v_call: TRBV28; j_call: TRBJ1-2; cdr3_nt: TGTGCCAGCAGTTTATCGGCAGGCCAGGGGTATGGCTACACCTTC; cdr3_aa: CASSLSAGQGYGYTF
cdr3_length: 12; clone_size: few; d_call: .; v_call: TRBV5-1; j_call: TRBJ2-5; cdr3_nt: TGCGCCAGCAGCGCCACCAAAGAGACCCAGTACTTC; cdr3_aa: CASSATKETQYF
cdr3_length: 13; clone_size: .; d_call: .; v_call: TRBV19; j_call: TRBJ1-1; cdr3_nt: TGTGCCAGTTTTGGACAGATGAACACTGAAGCTTTCTTT; cdr3_aa: CASFGQMNTEAFF
cdr3_length: 14; clone_size: few; d_call: .; v_call: TRBV7-3; j_call: TRBJ2-5; cdr3_nt: TGTGCCAGCAGCTTATCAGGGCCTGAGGGGACCCAGTACTTC; cdr3_aa: CASSLSGPEGTQYF
cdr3_length: 12; clone_size: .; d_call: TRBD1; v_call: TRBV29-1; j_call: TRBJ2-7; cdr3_nt: TGCAGCGTCACCGGGACAGACTACGAGCAGTACTTC; cdr3_aa: CSVTGTDYEQYF
cdr3_length: 14; clone_size: many; d_call: .; v_call: TRBV5-1; j_call: TRBJ1-4; cdr3_nt: TGCGCCAGCAGCTTCCAGGGAAGGAATGAAAAACTGTTTTTT; cdr3_aa: CASSFQGRNEKLFF
cdr3_length: 15; clone_size: .; d_call: .; v_call: TRBV11-2; j_call: TRBJ2-5; cdr3_nt: TGTGCCACTAAACCCAGGGGGGGCTACCAAGAGACCCAGTACTTC; cdr3_aa: CATKPRGGYQETQYF
cdr3_length: 17; clone_size: .; d_call: .; v_call: TRBV5-1; j_call: TRBJ1-1; cdr3_nt: TGCGCCAGCAGCAGAAAGGATACCAGGGACATGAACACTGAAGCTTTCTTT; cdr3_aa: CASSRKDTRDMNTEAFF
cdr3_length: 11; clone_size: few; d_call: .; v_call: TRBV3-1; j_call: TRBJ2-1; cdr3_nt: TGTGCCAGCAGCCAATCTGGGATACAGTTCTTC; cdr3_aa: CASSQSGIQFF
cdr3_length: 12; clone_size: .; d_call: .; v_call: TRBV9; j_call: TRBJ2-2; cdr3_nt: TGTGCCAGCAGCGTACCTTCGGGGGAGCTGTTTTTT; cdr3_aa: CASSVPSGELFF
cdr3_length: 14; clone_size: .; d_call: .; v_call: TRBV7-6; j_call: TRBJ1-1; cdr3_nt: TGTGCCAGCAGCTTAGCTCACATCGGCACTGAAGCTTTCTTT; cdr3_aa: CASSLAHIGTEAFF
cdr3_length: 14; clone_size: .; d_call: TRBD2; v_call: TRBV25-1; j_call: TRBJ2-2; cdr3_nt: TGTGCCAGCAGCCTAGCGGGGAGCGCCGGGGAGCTGTTTTTT; cdr3_aa: CASSLAGSAGELFF
cdr3_length: 19; clone_size: .; d_call: .; v_call: TRBV7-8; j_call: TRBJ1-1; cdr3_nt: TGTGCCAGCACCGACCCGAGGCCCGGGACAATTTTGGGGAACACTGAAGCTTTCTTT; cdr3_aa: CASTDPRPGTILGNTEAFF
cdr3_length: 13; clone_size: many; d_call: .; v_call: TRBV5-1; j_call: TRBJ1-1; cdr3_nt: TGCGCCAGCAGCTGGGACGTTGGCACTGAAGCTTTCTTT; cdr3_aa: CASSWDVGTEAFF
cdr3_length: 12; clone_size: .; d_call: .; v_call: TRBV6-1; j_call: TRBJ1-5; cdr3_nt: TGTGCCAGCAGTGGAGCAGGTCAGCCCCAGCATTTT; cdr3_aa: CASSGAGQPQHF
cdr3_length: 16; clone_size: .; d_call: TRBD1; v_call: TRBV6-2/TRBV6-3; j_call: TRBJ2-3; cdr3_nt: TGTGCCAGCAGACCACAGGGGACCGCATTTACAGATACGCAGTATTTT; cdr3_aa: CASRPQGTAFTDTQYF
cdr3_length: 12; clone_size: .; d_call: TRBD1; v_call: TRBV29-1; j_call: TRBJ1-2; cdr3_nt: TGCAGCGGGGGACAGGCGAACTATGGCTACACCTTC; cdr3_aa: CSGGQANYGYTF
cdr3_length: 14; clone_size: .; d_call: TRBD1; v_call: TRBV5-1; j_call: TRBJ2-2; cdr3_nt: TGCGCCAGCATCCCGGGACAGTACACCGGGGAGCTGTTTTTT; cdr3_aa: CASIPGQYTGELFF
cdr3_length: 11; clone_size: few; d_call: .; v_call: TRBV12-3/TRBV12-4; j_call: TRBJ1-2; cdr3_nt: TGTGCCAGCAGTTTAAAAGCGGGCTACACCTTC; cdr3_aa: CASSLKAGYTF
cdr3_length: 15; clone_size: .; d_call: .; v_call: TRBV5-1; j_call: TRBJ2-2; cdr3_nt: TGCGCCAGCAGCAAGTCGACAGCGAACACCGGGGAGCTGTTTTTT; cdr3_aa: CASSKSTANTGELFF
cdr3_length: 13; clone_size: .; d_call: .; v_call: TRBV6-2/TRBV6-3; j_call: TRBJ2-3; cdr3_nt: TGTGCCAGCAGTTACTCGATCTTAGATACGCAGTATTTT; cdr3_aa: CASSYSILDTQYF
cdr3_length: 16; clone_size: few; d_call: .; v_call: TRBV9; j_call: TRBJ1-1; cdr3_nt: TGTGCCAGCAGCGCGGGAGGGGTCGGGATGAACACTGAAGCTTTCTTT; cdr3_aa: CASSAGGVGMNTEAFF
cdr3_length: 14; clone_size: .; d_call: .; v_call: TRBV6-2/TRBV6-3; j_call: TRBJ1-1; cdr3_nt: TGTGCCAGCAGTTATCACGACGGGGGTACTGAAGCTTTCTTT; cdr3_aa: CASSYHDGGTEAFF
cdr3_length: 12; clone_size: .; d_call: .; v_call: TRBV7-9; j_call: TRBJ2-7; cdr3_nt: TGTGCCAGCGGACAGTCTGCTGGGGAGCAGTACTTC; cdr3_aa: CASGQSAGEQYF
cdr3_length: 15; clone_size: few; d_call: .; v_call: TRBV6-5; j_call: TRBJ2-1; cdr3_nt: TGTGCCAGCAGCCAGGGGAGGGGGTCCTACAATGAGCAGTTCTTC; cdr3_aa: CASSQGRGSYNEQFF
cdr3_length: 15; clone_size: few; d_call: .; v_call: TRBV5-1; j_call: TRBJ2-5; cdr3_nt: TGCGCCAGCAGCTTAGAGGGGGGAGTCCAAGAGACCCAGTACTTC; cdr3_aa: CASSLEGGVQETQYF
cdr3_length: 13; clone_size: few; d_call: TRBD1; v_call: TRBV29-1; j_call: TRBJ1-2; cdr3_nt: TGCAGCGGAAGACAGGGGGCTTCGTCTGGCTACACCTTC; cdr3_aa: CSGRQGASSGYTF
cdr3_length: 15; clone_size: few; d_call: .; v_call: TRBV5-1; j_call: TRBJ1-6; cdr3_nt: TGCGCCAGCAGCTTGTTCTTAGGGGAGAGATCACCCCTCCACTTT; cdr3_aa: CASSLFLGERSPLHF
cdr3_length: 13; clone_size: many; d_call: .; v_call: TRBV5-1; j_call: TRBJ2-3; cdr3_nt: TGCGCCAGCAGCTCCCCGGGGACAGATACGCAGTATTTT; cdr3_aa: CASSSPGTDTQYF
cdr3_length: 15; clone_size: once; d_call: .; v_call: TRBV3-1; j_call: TRBJ1-1; cdr3_nt: TGTGCCAGCAGCCCACCCGTGAGGGGGGGCACTGAAGCTTTCTTT; cdr3_aa: CASSPPVRGGTEAFF
cdr3_length: 15; clone_size: .; d_call: .; v_call: TRBV20-1; j_call: TRBJ2-2; cdr3_nt: TGCAGTGCCCGAAAATACACGTCCGACACCGGGGAGCTGTTTTTT; cdr3_aa: CSARKYTSDTGELFF
cdr3_length: 13; clone_size: few; d_call: .; v_call: TRBV7-9; j_call: TRBJ1-1; cdr3_nt: TGTGCCAGCAGCTTAGATTGGGGTCCTGAAGCTTTCTTT; cdr3_aa: CASSLDWGPEAFF
cdr3_length: 16; clone_size: .; d_call: .; v_call: TRBV29-1; j_call: TRBJ2-1; cdr3_nt: TGCAGCGTTGAAAGACCCAGCTGGAGCTCCTACAATGAGCAGTTCTTC; cdr3_aa: CSVERPSWSSYNEQFF
cdr3_length: 20; clone_size: few; d_call: .; v_call: TRBV14; j_call: TRBJ2-2; cdr3_nt: TGTGCCAGCAGCCAAACAGGGTCATCAGGACCGAATTATATCACCGGGGAGCTGTTTTTT; cdr3_aa: CASSQTGSSGPNYITGELFF
cdr3_length: 13; clone_size: few; d_call: .; v_call: TRBV6-5; j_call: TRBJ2-2; cdr3_nt: TGTGCCAGCACCAACGAAGGGTCCGGGGAGCTGTTTTTT; cdr3_aa: CASTNEGSGELFF
cdr3_length: 13; clone_size: .; d_call: .; v_call: TRBV27; j_call: TRBJ2-2; cdr3_nt: TGTGCCAGCAGTTTATTGAGCACCGGGGAGCTGTTTTTT; cdr3_aa: CASSLLSTGELFF
cdr3_length: 18; clone_size: few; d_call: TRBD2; v_call: TRBV28; j_call: TRBJ2-5; cdr3_nt: TGTGCCAGCATGGGCGGACTAGGTCGGTCCTGGGGTAAAGAGACCCAGTACTTC; cdr3_aa: CASMGGLGRSWGKETQYF
cdr3_length: 15; clone_size: many; d_call: .; v_call: TRBV4-3; j_call: TRBJ2-1; cdr3_nt: TGCGCCAGCAGCCATCTGGACAACGGGAGAAATGAGCAGTTCTTC; cdr3_aa: CASSHLDNGRNEQFF